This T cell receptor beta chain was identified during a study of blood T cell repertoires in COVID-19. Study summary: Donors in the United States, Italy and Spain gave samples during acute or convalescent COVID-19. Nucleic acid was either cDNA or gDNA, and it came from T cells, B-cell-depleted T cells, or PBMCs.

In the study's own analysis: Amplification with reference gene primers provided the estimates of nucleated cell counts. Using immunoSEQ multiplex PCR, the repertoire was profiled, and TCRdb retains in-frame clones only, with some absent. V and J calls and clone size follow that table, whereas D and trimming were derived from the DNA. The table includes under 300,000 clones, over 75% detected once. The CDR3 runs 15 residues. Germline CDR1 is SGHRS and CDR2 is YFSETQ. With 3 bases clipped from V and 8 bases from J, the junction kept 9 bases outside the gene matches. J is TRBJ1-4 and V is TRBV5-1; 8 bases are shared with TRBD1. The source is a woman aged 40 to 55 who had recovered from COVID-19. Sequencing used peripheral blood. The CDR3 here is CASSSTGAPGEKLFF. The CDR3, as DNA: TGCGCCAGCAGCTCGACAGGGGCCCCCGGAGAAAAACTGTTTTTT.